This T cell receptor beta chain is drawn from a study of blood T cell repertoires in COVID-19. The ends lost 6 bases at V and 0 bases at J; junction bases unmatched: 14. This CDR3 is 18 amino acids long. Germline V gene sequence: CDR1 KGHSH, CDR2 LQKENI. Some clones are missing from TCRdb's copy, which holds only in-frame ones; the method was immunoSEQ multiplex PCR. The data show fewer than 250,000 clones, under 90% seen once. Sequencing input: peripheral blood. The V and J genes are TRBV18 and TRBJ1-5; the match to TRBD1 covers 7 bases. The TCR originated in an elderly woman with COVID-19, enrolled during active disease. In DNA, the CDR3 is TGTGCCAGCTCGAGGAAGGGGGCAGGAGCCTATAGCAATCAGCCCCAGCATTTT. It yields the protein CASSRKGAGAYSNQPQHF.